This T cell receptor (beta chain) originates from a study of shared clonotypes between healthy human individuals. Naive CD8 cells were CD45RO-negative, positively selected for CCR7, excluding terminally differentiated effector memory CD45RA+ cells. The trim removed 7 bases at V and 9 bases at J, leaving 4 bases unmatched. This CDR3 spans 13 amino acids. The germline CDR1 and CDR2 sequences are MNHEY and SMNVEV (reference sequence). The protocol was immunoSEQ multiplex PCR, while the TCRdb copy is restricted to in-frame clones and leaves out a portion. The repertoire consists of about 2 million clones, with about 95% occurring once and the leading ten covering 0.9% to 1.3%. In regard to this clone: As yet, its antigen is unknown.

Study-wide results and caveats: Compared with clonotypes that all four donors shared, non-shared clonotypes had lower generation probabilities.

The V and J genes are TRBV27 and TRBJ1-6; 9 bases match TRBD1. Sequencing was performed on naive CD8+ T cells sorted from blood. The receptor comes from a man younger than 35 in good health. The CDR3, as DNA: TGTGCCAGCAAGGGACAGGGCAGTTCACCCCTCCACTTT. It translates to CASKGQGSSPLHF.